This is a list of T cell receptor beta chains from one sample in a study of T cell changes during pregnancy in multiple sclerosis. The repertoire was sequenced with immunoSEQ multiplex PCR; TCRdb's copy has only in-frame clones and lacks some. Of approximately 100,000 clones listed, less than 95% were seen once; the top ten hold around 1.6%. The sample was peripheral blood, taken before pregnancy. All receptors derive from a female donor with multiple sclerosis, enrolled in a pregnancy study. Both conserved end residues are trimmed from each CDR3. Each record gives: V gene, D gene, J gene, CDR3 protein. A D gene is named only where the DNA matches it firmly.

TRBV28	TRBD2	TRBJ2-5	ASSLGLAGETQY
TRBV27	-	TRBJ2-4	ASSPQDFLAKNIQY
TRBV5-1	TRBD1	TRBJ2-7	ASSFRGSRDEQY
TRBV7-2	TRBD2	TRBJ2-5	ASSLGASGGPRETQY
TRBV7-9	-	TRBJ1-5	ASSLGTGIGQPQH
TRBV16	-	TRBJ2-1	ASSQREGTYNEQF
TRBV5-1	-	TRBJ1-1	ASSPQTWNTEAF
TRBV7-6	TRBD2	TRBJ2-3	ASSLASGTRGTDTQY
TRBV21-1	-	TRBJ1-4	ASSQIQGRSSEKLF
TRBV5-6	TRBD2	TRBJ2-3	ASSLVLAGGTDTQY
TRBV19	-	TRBJ2-5	ASSRQVYQETQY
TRBV30	TRBD2	TRBJ2-1	AWTPVSGRAANEQF
TRBV27	-	TRBJ2-7	ASSLKSGYEQY
TRBV7-3	-	TRBJ1-6	ASSSRSNSPLH
TRBV5-1	-	TRBJ2-5	ASSKGAGQGRYQETQY
TRBV7-9	TRBD2	TRBJ2-1	ASSLGPSGSKHNEQF
TRBV27	TRBD1	TRBJ1-1	ASSRGSGTEAF
TRBV5-1	TRBD2	TRBJ2-1	ASSREATTYNEQF
TRBV5-6	TRBD1	TRBJ1-2	ASSRQGIYGYT
TRBV30	-	TRBJ2-7	AWSVRGRTVYEQY
TRBV28	-	TRBJ2-1	ASSYGEQF
TRBV7-2	TRBD2	TRBJ2-7	ASSLGLAGGSGEQY
TRBV5-6	TRBD1	TRBJ1-1	ASSRTGRGEAF
TRBV9	-	TRBJ2-7	ASGGTLPYEQY
TRBV29-1	TRBD1	TRBJ2-1	SGGTGEGNEQF
TRBV18	-	TRBJ1-1	ASSPFQVSPNTEAF
TRBV6-1	-	TRBJ1-3	ASSSGAGNTIY
TRBV7-2	TRBD1	TRBJ2-7	ASSGGQDRYEQY
TRBV28	TRBD2	TRBJ2-1	ASSLVTSGSFNEQF
TRBV15	-	-	ATSRDRYEQY
TRBV7-3	TRBD2	TRBJ2-1	ASSPTRTSYEQF
TRBV10-3	TRBD1	TRBJ2-3	AISAGQALTDTQY
TRBV9	-	TRBJ1-1	ASSPPPGKNTEAF
TRBV6-6	TRBD1	TRBJ1-1	ASSLTGGNTEAF
TRBV5-1	TRBD1	TRBJ2-1	ASSPQDRGTPSSYNEQF
TRBV6-5	-	TRBJ1-2	ASSFQQGRGYGYT
TRBV30	-	TRBJ1-1	AWSGGGLVSAF
TRBV29-1	TRBD1	TRBJ2-7	SVRSGQGGEQY
TRBV7-3	-	TRBJ1-3	ASSLGSSGNTIY
TRBV4-2	TRBD1	TRBJ1-2	ASSQPTPGTGSNYGYT
TRBV6-6	TRBD1	TRBJ1-6	ASRGTGDRNSPLH
TRBV5-6	-	TRBJ1-5	ASSRGQYQPQH
TRBV11-2	-	TRBJ2-3	ASSLDSGGFGTDTQY
TRBV10-3	TRBD1	TRBJ1-5	ATDSGGTGANQPQH
TRBV5-1	-	TRBJ2-7	ASSLVGGPSYEQY
TRBV7-2	-	TRBJ2-3	ASSPGQFRTDTQY
TRBV29-1	-	TRBJ2-5	SVEVAGRETQY
TRBV11-1	TRBD1	TRBJ1-1	ASSWDRGPTEAF